The 13 T cell receptor beta chains in this list originate from one sample, sequenced in a study of beta chain features in type 1 diabetes. Since all of the isolated RNA was reverse transcribed, expressed TCRB transcripts were what got sequenced. Profiling relied on immunoSEQ multiplex PCR, and the TCRdb table lists in-frame clones only, not all of them. This sample yields 130,000 to 150,000 clones, of which about 7.1% are seen a single time; approximately 1.4% belongs to the top ten. Material: central memory CD4+ T cells from blood. These receptors originate from a woman aged 30 to 39 in good health.

This clone turned up a few times. The rearrangement links TRBV19 to TRBJ1-1, with 7 bases matching TRBD1. The germline V gene has CDR1 LNHDA and CDR2 SQIVND (reference sequence). This CDR3 spans 13 amino acids. The trim removed 7 bases at V and 2 bases at J, leaving 4 bases unmatched. The CDR3 sequence is CASKRQGNTEAFF. DNA for the CDR3: TGTGCCAGTAAGAGACAGGGCAACACTGAAGCTTTCTTT.

This clone has more than one count but fewer than ten. J is TRBJ2-4 and V is TRBV5-1; D not certain. CDR3 length: 13 amino acids. Germline CDR1 reads SGHRS; CDR2 reads YFSETQ. V dropped 0 bases and J dropped 14 bases, with 15 bases sitting between them. CDR3 loop: CASSLGLSSPKYF. CDR3 in DNA: TGCGCCAGCAGCTTGGGCCTTAGCAGCCCAAAGTACTTC.

The chain joins TRBV7-2 to TRBJ1-1, with D tentatively TRBD1 (5 bases). V shed 5 bases and J shed 4 bases, with 8 bases lying between them. Per the germline V gene, CDR1 is SGHTA and CDR2 is FQGNSA. This CDR3 spans 12 amino acids. In nucleotides, the CDR3 is TGTGCCAGCAGCCGACAGAGCACTGAAGCTTTCTTT. Encoded protein: CASSRQSTEAFF.

The CDR3 reads CASSPSLAESSYEQYF. The CDR3 region has the DNA TGTGCCAGCTCACCATCTTTAGCGGAAAGCTCCTACGAGCAGTACTTC. The rearrangement links TRBV18 to TRBJ2-7; TRBD2 is a possible D gene (6 bases). CDR1 is KGHSH and CDR2 is LQKENI in the germline V gene. V was trimmed by 2 bases and J by 0 bases, leaving 14 bases between them. There are 16 residues in the CDR3.

The V gene is TRBV9, the J gene TRBJ2-1, with D possibly being TRBD2 (5 bases). V dropped 0 bases and J dropped 8 bases, with 12 bases sitting between them. The germline gives CDR1 SGDLS, CDR2 YYNGEE. The CDR3 extends over 14 amino acids. CDR3 sequence: CASSVALISDEQFF. CDR3 coding DNA: TGTGCCAGCAGCGTAGCCCTGATTAGCGATGAGCAGTTCTTC.

This clone was counted a few times. The chain recombines TRBV5-1 with TRBJ1-1; 8 bases are a match to TRBD1. The CDR3 runs to 13 residues. CDR1 SGHRS and CDR2 YFSETQ come from the germline V gene. V was pared by 5 bases and J by 4 bases, with 4 bases of the junction left unmatched. The CDR3 here is CASSQGAVTEAFF. The CDR3 DNA sequence: TGCGCCAGCAGTCAGGGGGCGGTCACTGAAGCTTTCTTT.

This clone has a count of ten or more. The chain is built from TRBV4-3 and TRBJ2-1; the D gene is possibly TRBD2 (5 bases). The CDR3 has 13 residues. Germline V gene lookup returns CDR1 LGHNA and CDR2 YSLEER. V gave up 1 base and J gave up 6 bases, with 7 bases separating them. The CDR3 sequence is CASSQGTSNEQFF. Here the CDR3 DNA reads TGCGCCAGCAGCCAAGGGACTTCCAATGAGCAGTTCTTC.

The chain recombines TRBV7-2 with TRBJ2-5; tentatively, D is TRBD1 (6 bases). With 5 bases removed from V and 7 bases from J, the gap between germline ends came to 17 bases. Per germline, CDR1 SGHTA and CDR2 FQGNSA. This CDR3 has 14 residues. CDR3 loop: CASSTADSWGTQYF. The CDR3 nucleotides read TGTGCCAGCAGCACCGCGGACAGCTGGGGGACCCAGTACTTC.

CDR3 sequence reads: CASSIGAGKSNQPQHF. CDR3 in DNA: TGTGCCAGTAGTATAGGGGCAGGGAAAAGCAATCAGCCCCAGCATTTT. V gene TRBV19 combines with J gene TRBJ1-5; TRBD1 is a possible D gene (5 bases). Per the germline V gene, CDR1 is LNHDA and CDR2 is SQIVND (reference sequence). The CDR3 has 16 amino acids. V shed 1 base and J shed 1 base, with 11 bases lying between them. Together with reference TRBV19 and TRBJ1-5, the CDR3 gives the full variable domain: DGGITQSPKYLFRKEGQNVTLSCEQNLNHDAMYWYRQDPGQGLRLIYYSQIVNDFQKGDIAEGYSVSREKKESFPLTVTSAQKNPTAFYLCASSIGAGKSNQPQHFGDGTRLSIL.

This clone showed up just a few times. The chain uses TRBV29-1 and TRBJ2-1, with a weak D call TRBD2 (5 bases). Germline V lookup: CDR1 SQVTM, CDR2 ANQGSEA. The CDR3 spans 12 residues. Trimming removed 4 bases from V and 12 bases from J, with 16 bases in between. This CDR3 reads CSVVGRGLAQFF. CDR3 bases: TGCAGCGTTGTGGGAAGAGGGCTAGCGCAGTTCTTC.

This rearrangement joins TRBV6-1 to TRBJ1-2, with 7 bases matching TRBD1. In germline, CDR1 is MNHNS, CDR2 SASEGT. With 6 bases clipped from V and 7 bases from J, the junction kept 8 bases outside the gene matches. This CDR3 is built from 13 residues. DNA of the CDR3: TGTGCCAGCAGCCAGACAGGGACGGGTGGCTACACCTTC. Translated, it gives CASSQTGTGGYTF.

The chain recombines TRBV7-9 with TRBJ2-5; D gene ambiguous. The V and J ends lost 1 base and 5 bases respectively, with 14 bases between them. Germline CDR1 and CDR2: SEHNR and FQNEAQ (reference sequence). The CDR3 is 15 residues long. The CDR3 sequence: CASSLVGADGETQYF. The CDR3 nucleotides are TGTGCCAGCAGCTTAGTAGGTGCGGATGGGGAGACCCAGTACTTC. Full variable domain (rest looked up from reference TRBV7-9 and TRBJ2-5): DTGVSQNPRHKITKRGQNVTFRCDPISEHNRLYWYRQTLGQGPEFLTYFQNEAQLEKSRLLSDRFSAERPKGSFSTLEIQRTEQGDSAMYLCASSLVGADGETQYFGPGTRLLVL.

This clone has only a few counts. The chain couples TRBV6-5 to TRBJ1-5, with D maybe TRBD1 (6 bases). Trimming shortened V by 8 bases and J by 0 bases, and 14 bases separated the two germline ends. CDR3 size: 15 residues. Germline V gene lookup returns CDR1 MNHEY and CDR2 SVGAGI. DNA for the CDR3: TGTGCCAGCCGAGGACAGACAAATAGCAATCAGCCCCAGCATTTT. As protein: CASRGQTNSNQPQHF.